Listed below are T cell receptor beta chains from one sample, sequenced in a study of T cells in Graves' hyperthyroidism and ophthalmopathy. TCRdb passed the multiplex PCR reads through MiXCR, listing each CDR3 protein once. The sample contains approximately 560,000 distinct CDR3 sequences, about a sixth of which appear only once. The sequenced material came from blood. All receptors derive from a woman in her 30s with Graves' hyperthyroidism. Both conserved end residues are trimmed from each CDR3. Fields, in order: J gene, V gene, CDR3 protein.

TRBJ2-1 | TRBV4-1 | ASSQREVTTYNEQF
TRBJ2-1 | TRBV6-2/TRBV6-3 | ASSMDFYNEQF
TRBJ2-7 | TRBV7-6 | ASSLEGLASNEQY
TRBJ2-1 | TRBV20-1 | SARSTGLDGQF
TRBJ1-2 | TRBV7-9 | ASSLAQGFKGYT
TRBJ2-7 | TRBV18 | ASSPSALSYEQY
TRBJ2-5 | TRBV20-1 | SARGDLETQY
TRBJ1-1 | TRBV11-1 | ASSRRQGTAEAF
TRBJ1-2 | TRBV19 | ASTTQDRLWYGYT
TRBJ2-3 | TRBV10-3 | AISNGADTDTQY
TRBJ2-3 | TRBV28 | ASSQGQGNTDTQY
TRBJ1-1 | TRBV5-1 | ASRIAALGNTEAF
TRBJ2-4 | TRBV11-2 | ASSSGQGYIQY
TRBJ2-1 | TRBV18 | ASSPQAEQF
TRBJ2-1 | TRBV28 | ASRRDYISSYNEQF
TRBJ2-1 | TRBV7-9 | ASSFRTSGSDEQF
TRBJ2-1 | TRBV28 | ASSLIPIWVRTGSTNEQF
TRBJ2-7 | TRBV5-1 | ASSLNPGLAPPYEQY
TRBJ2-1 | TRBV20-1 | SARDREREDSYNEQF
TRBJ1-3 | TRBV10-3 | AIGRGAGITSGNTIY
TRBJ2-1 | TRBV7-2 | ASSQWGGDNEQF
TRBJ2-3 | TRBV29-1 | SVASGDGITDTQY
TRBJ2-1 | TRBV20-1 | SARGHDQRGYNEQF
TRBJ1-2 | TRBV5-1 | ASSLADTANYGYT
TRBJ2-5 | TRBV27 | ASSLKGRTRETQY
TRBJ2-7 | TRBV19 | ASRGTSGSKLGYEQY